This T cell receptor (beta chain) was identified in a study of regulatory T cells in long-lasting Graves disease. HTBI primers from iRepertoire and Arm-PCR of CDR3 regions yielded the TCR beta libraries. TCRdb fed the multiplex PCR reads into MiXCR, producing one record per CDR3 protein. The table has around 250,000 distinct CDR3 sequences, just over 20% seen once. Specified time point: newly diagnosed GD, antithyroid drugs for less than 3 months. Extracted RNA from PBMCs served as the source of the TCR library. A volume of around 9.9 milliliters of peripheral blood was collected in EDTA tubes. V was clipped by 7 bases and J by 5 bases, with 14 bases between them. Germline loops: CDR1 LNHDA, CDR2 SQIVND (reference sequence). The CDR3 spans 14 residues.

Sequencing used peripheral blood mononuclear cells (PBMCs), obtained at new diagnosis, from a patient treated with antithyroid drugs. This receptor was identified in a female donor with Graves disease. The V gene is TRBV19, the J gene TRBJ2-2; no clear D gene. CDR3 residues: CASKGGRVTGELFF. The CDR3 bases are TGTGCCAGTAAGGGCGGTAGGGTTACCGGGGAGCTGTTTTTT.